This T cell receptor (beta chain) was documented in a study of blood T cell repertoires in COVID-19. Overall study context: Spain, Italy and the United States supplied samples that represented acute and convalescent COVID-19. Nucleic acid was either cDNA or gDNA, and it came from T cells, B-cell-depleted T cells, or PBMCs.

The authors' processing: Estimates of nucleated cell counts were drawn from the amplification of reference gene primers. Produced via immunoSEQ multiplex PCR; TCRdb's table is partial and in-frame only. That table furnishes V, J and clone size, whereas the DNA furnished D and trimming. Among about 100,000 clones listed, around 90% were seen once. The CDR3 consists of 15 residues. The V and J ends lost 2 bases and 7 bases respectively, with 12 bases between them. CDR1 SGHTA and CDR2 FQGTGA come from the germline V gene. The genes are TRBV7-3 and TRBJ1-6, with D hard to call. Sequenced input: peripheral blood. The clonotype comes from a woman in her 30s with acute or convalescent COVID-19. The CDR3 here is CASSLGWSFNSPLHF. CDR3 in DNA: TGTGCCAGCAGCTTAGGTTGGAGTTTCAATTCACCCCTCCACTTT.